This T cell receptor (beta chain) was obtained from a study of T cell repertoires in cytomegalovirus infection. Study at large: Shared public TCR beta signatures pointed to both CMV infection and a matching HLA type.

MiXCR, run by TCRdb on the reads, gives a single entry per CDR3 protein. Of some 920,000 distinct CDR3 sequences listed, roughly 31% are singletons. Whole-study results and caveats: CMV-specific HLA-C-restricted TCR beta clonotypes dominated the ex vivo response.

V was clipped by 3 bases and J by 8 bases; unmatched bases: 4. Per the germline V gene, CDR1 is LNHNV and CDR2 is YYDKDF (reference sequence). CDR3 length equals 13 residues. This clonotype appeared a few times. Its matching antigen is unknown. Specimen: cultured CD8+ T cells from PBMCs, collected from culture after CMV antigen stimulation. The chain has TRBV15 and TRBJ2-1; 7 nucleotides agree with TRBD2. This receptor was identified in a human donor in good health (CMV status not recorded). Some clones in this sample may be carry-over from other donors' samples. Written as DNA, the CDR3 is TGTGCCACCAGCAGGGAACTAGCGTATGAGCAGTTCTTC. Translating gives CATSRELAYEQFF.